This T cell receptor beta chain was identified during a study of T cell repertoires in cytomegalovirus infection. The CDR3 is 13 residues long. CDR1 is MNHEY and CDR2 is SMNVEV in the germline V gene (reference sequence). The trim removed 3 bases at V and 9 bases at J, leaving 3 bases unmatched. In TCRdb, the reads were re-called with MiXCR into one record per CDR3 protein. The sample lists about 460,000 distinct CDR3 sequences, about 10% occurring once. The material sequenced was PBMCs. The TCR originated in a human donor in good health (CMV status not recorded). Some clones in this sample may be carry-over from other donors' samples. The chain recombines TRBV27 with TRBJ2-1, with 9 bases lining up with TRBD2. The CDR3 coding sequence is TGTGCCAGCAGTTTTCGCGGGGGGGGTGAGCAGTTCTTC. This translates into CASSFRGGGEQFF.